One sample yielded the 13 T cell receptor beta chains listed below, sequenced in a study of CD8+CD57+ T cells in acquired aplastic anemia. Patients selected for sequencing had displayed CD8+CD57+ cell expansion by flow cytometry. Genomic DNA, serving as template, underwent TCR beta VDJ and CDR3 profiling. TCRdb analysed the reads with MiXCR anew, one entry per CDR3 protein. The top ten hold 45% to 60% of the sample, which has approximately 150,000 distinct CDR3 sequences, 71% seen once. The sample taken for sequencing was sorted CD4+, CD8+, or CD8+CD57+ T cells (not recorded which) from PBMCs. The receptors originated from a human donor with aplastic anemia.

The CDR3 here is CASSIVGGRSSPLHF. Here the CDR3 DNA reads TGTGCCAGTAGTATAGTGGGGGGACGATCTTCACCCCTCCACTTT. The genes are TRBV19 and TRBJ1-6, with TRBD1 as a possible D gene (5 bases). Germline V gives CDR1 LNHDA, CDR2 SQIVND (reference sequence). The germline V and J ends were trimmed by 1 base and 9 bases, with 13 bases remaining between them. The CDR3 covers 15 residues.

CDR3 in DNA: TGTGCCACCAGTGATTCGAACGACCAGGAGCAGTACTTC. Amino acids: CATSDSNDQEQYF. The genes are TRBV24-1 and TRBJ2-7; no clear D gene. Germline V gene sequence: CDR1 KGHDR, CDR2 SFDVKD. The V end was cut by 2 bases, the J end by 7 bases, with 11 bases between. The CDR3 has 13 amino acids.

The chain recombines TRBV20-1 with TRBJ2-3; D perhaps matches TRBD2 (5 bases). The CDR3 length is 15 residues. Trimming shortened V by 3 bases and J by 4 bases, and 17 bases separated the two germline ends. Germline-derived CDR1 and CDR2 are DFQATT and SNEGSKA (reference sequence). The CDR3 DNA is TGCAGTGCTAGGAACAGCGGTCAAACCTCAGATACGCAGTATTTT. This translates into CSARNSGQTSDTQYF.

The chain has TRBV6-1 and TRBJ2-1; TRBD2 matches 14 bases. V lost 8 bases, J lost 0 bases, and 0 bases stayed unmatched. The CDR3 consists of 15 residues. Germline V gene lookup returns CDR1 MNHNS and CDR2 SASEGT. The CDR3 sequence: CASGLAGGSYNEQFF. The CDR3 bases are TGTGCCAGCGGACTAGCGGGAGGCTCCTACAATGAGCAGTTCTTC.

By frequency in the sample, this clonotype is medium-sized (0.01 to 0.1%). The rearrangement links TRBV20-1 to TRBJ1-1, with TRBD1 identical over 9 bases. The trim removed 6 bases at V and 5 bases at J, leaving 7 bases unmatched. CDR1 DFQATT and CDR2 SNEGSKA come from the germline V gene (reference sequence). The CDR3 is 13 amino acids. CDR3 sequence reads: CSASGDRETEAFF. The DNA for the CDR3 is TGCAGTGCCTCCGGGGACAGGGAGACTGAAGCTTTCTTT.

A note on this clonotype: Its ends do not fully match the called genes, so a read error is possible. V is TRBV2 and J is TRBJ2-7; D is perhaps TRBD1 (6 bases). The germline CDR1 and CDR2 sequences are SNHLY and FYNNEI. The CDR3 contains 15 residues. CDR3 coding DNA: TGTGCCATCAGTGACGGGACAATGGACTCCTACGAGCAGTACTTC. Protein product: CAISDGTMDSYEQYF.

The chain couples TRBV12-3 or TRBV12-4 to TRBJ2-5, with a tentative D call TRBD2 (5 bases). The CDR3 has 13 residues. With 7 bases removed from V and 7 bases from J, the gap between germline ends came to 16 bases. Here the CDR3 reads CASIKTGKGTQYF. CDR3 sequence (DNA): TGTGCCAGCATCAAGACCGGGAAAGGGACCCAGTACTTC.

About this clonotype: A clone one base away is much larger, so this may be a read error. This rearrangement joins TRBV6-4 to TRBJ1-2; TRBD1 is a possible D gene (5 bases). Trimming cost V 0 bases and J 4 bases, with 15 bases left between them. This CDR3 region has 16 residues. CDR1 and CDR2 (germline): MRHNA, SNTAGT. The CDR3 sequence is CASSDSPGRESYGYTF. In DNA form, the CDR3 reads TGTGCCAGCAGTGACTCCCCGGGCAGGGAGAGCTATGGCTACACCTTC.

The sample holds one count of this clonotype. This sequence may be a read error, since a much larger clone differs from it by one base. The missing conserved phenylalanine or tryptophan at the end of this CDR3 makes a read error likely. The genes are TRBV2 and TRBJ2-2; tentative D call: TRBD1 (6 bases). This CDR3 contains 16 residues. The ends were cut back, 6 bases at V and 0 bases at J, with 14 bases in the middle. Germline lookup yields CDR1 SNHLY and CDR2 FYNNEI. CDR3 sequence: CASRGDIYANTGELFS. The CDR3, as DNA: TGTGCCAGCAGAGGGGACATCTACGCGAACACCGGGGAGCTGTTTTCT.

V is TRBV10-3 and J is TRBJ1-6; D may be TRBD1 (5 bases). Germline-derived CDR1 and CDR2 are ENHRY and SYGVKD. V was trimmed by 10 bases and J by 9 bases, leaving 13 bases between them. This CDR3 is built from 12 residues. CDR3 sequence: CATGEIGSPLHF. CDR3 nucleotides: TGTGCCACGGGGGAGATCGGTTCACCCCTCCACTTT.

The chain couples TRBV29-1 to TRBJ1-1, with D maybe TRBD1 (5 bases). This CDR3 spans 12 amino acids. V was shortened by 6 bases and J by 0 bases, with 8 bases between the two germline ends. Germline V gene lookup returns CDR1 SQVTM and CDR2 ANQGSEA. DNA for the CDR3: TGCAGCGTAAGACAGATGAACACTGAAGCTTTCTTT. It encodes CSVRQMNTEAFF.

To note about this clonotype: The CDR3 does not close with the conserved phenylalanine or tryptophan, likely indicating a read error. No DNA is shown, since the ends of the CDR3 on it are uncertain; the CDR3 is the one TCRdb lists. The chain is built from TRBV7-2 and TRBJ2-7; the D call in the table, TRBD1, was not verified against the DNA. The germline V gene encodes CDR1 SGHTA and CDR2 FQGNSA. Inclusive of both ends, the CDR3 amounts to 10 amino acids. CDR3 amino acids: CASSRRGGRG.

This chain joins TRBV12-3 or TRBV12-4 and TRBJ2-3; D ambiguous. Trimming cost V 5 bases and J 2 bases, with 11 bases left between them. CDR3 length equals 14 residues. The CDR3: CASSPVSITDTQYF. The DNA for the CDR3 is TGTGCCAGCAGTCCCGTAAGTATCACAGATACGCAGTATTTT.